Sequencing of this T cell receptor beta chain was carried out in a study of cytomegalovirus exposure and HLA in healthy donors. The repertoire was sequenced with immunoSEQ multiplex PCR; TCRdb's copy has only in-frame clones and lacks some. This table has 150,000 to 200,000 clones, 85% appearing once. Sequenced material: PBMCs. This TCR was recovered from a man in his late teens or twenties in good health and CMV-seropositive.

CDR3 amino acids: CASSVEATPRYEQYF. Here the CDR3 DNA reads TGTGCCAGCAGCGTAGAGGCGACCCCGAGGTACGAGCAGTACTTC. The rearrangement joins TRBV9 to TRBJ2-7; D is undetermined. The CDR3 is made up of 15 amino acids. CDR1 and CDR2 (germline): SGDLS, YYNGEE. The V and J ends lost 0 bases and 4 bases respectively, with 14 bases between them.